One and the same sample provided the 3 T cell receptor beta chains below, sequenced in a study of blood T cells in healthy people across ages (dated by TCRdb to the mid-2010s). Receptor libraries were prepared by 5' RACE. Sequenced on an Illumina HiSeq 2500. A second PCR of about 6 to 11 cycles was performed with a sample-barcoded 5' primer and a J-beta primer mix. The public sequencing data were trimmed at Q25 with fastp and processed into clonotypes with MiXCR by TCRdb, which kept only in-frame beta chains. Each entry merges the rows of one CDR3 protein and shows their most common DNA and genes. This sample comprises about 1.6 million distinct CDR3 sequences, about 32% of them detected only once. The ten largest clones capture approximately 11% of the sample. Sequences were obtained from blood. These receptors all stem from a woman in her thirties in good health.

About this clonotype itself: As the CDR3 is not closed by the conserved phenylalanine or tryptophan, this likely results from a read error. The genes are TRBV12-3 or TRBV12-4 and TRBJ2-1, with a tentative D call TRBD2 (6 bases). This CDR3 has 14 amino acids. Between the trimmed V and J ends, which lost 4 bases and 8 bases, there was a span of 15 bases. In DNA form, the CDR3 reads TGTGCCAGCAGTTCATCGTCGGGAGCCTATGAGCAGTTCTTA. Protein product: CASSSSSGAYEQFL.

This clonotype has at least ten counts. The chain has TRBV12-3 or TRBV12-4 and TRBJ2-7; TRBD1 matches 7 bases. Trimming took 5 bases from V and 1 from J; bases not matched to a gene: 5. The CDR3 runs 14 residues. As DNA, the CDR3 is TGTGCCAGCAGTCCGGGACAGAAGTCCTACGAGCAGTACTTC. Its protein product is CASSPGQKSYEQYF.

The table lists this clonotype with a few counts. The V and J genes are TRBV5-1 and TRBJ2-1; 11 bases align to TRBD1. V lost 2 bases and J lost 9; bases outside the gene matches: 13. The CDR3 extends over 17 amino acids. CDR1 and CDR2 (germline): SGHRS, YFSETQ. CDR3 sequence: CASSLAPGQGGFSEQFF. The DNA of the CDR3 is TGCGCCAGCAGCTTAGCCCCGGGACAGGGGGGTTTCAGTGAGCAGTTCTTC. Filled out from reference TRBV5-1 and TRBJ2-1, the complete variable domain reads KAGVTQTPRYLIKTRGQQVTLSCSPISGHRSVSWYQQTPGQGLQFLFEYFSETQRNKGNFPGRFSGRQFSNSRSEMNVSTLELGDSALYLCASSLAPGQGGFSEQFFGPGTRLTVL.